This TCR beta chain was captured in a study of cytomegalovirus exposure and HLA in healthy donors. Study-wide context: Later, an analysis reported that the 120 or so validation repertoires had used the same platform as the 550 to 750 first-cohort repertoires.

Germline V gene sequence: CDR1 SGHAT, CDR2 FQNNGV. V was cut by 2 bases and J by 3 bases, with 11 bases left in between. This CDR3 is built from 16 residues. TCRdb's table, derived via immunoSEQ multiplex PCR, lists solely in-frame clones and lacks some. The data show about 240,000 clones, with just under 90% seen just once and 2.6% held by the top ten. This sequence joins TRBV11-2 and TRBJ2-6, with D possibly being TRBD2 (5 bases). Sequencing used PBMCs. The clonotype comes from a man younger than 30 in good health and CMV-seronegative. CDR3: CASSLSPGNGANVLTF. The DNA for the CDR3 is TGTGCCAGCAGCTTATCCCCCGGGAATGGGGCCAACGTCCTGACTTTC.